Sequencing of this TCR beta chain was carried out in a study of Ad26.COV2.S vaccination and SARS-CoV-2 variants. The length of the CDR3 is 17 residues. V was trimmed by 3 bases and J by 2 bases, leaving 17 bases between them. Germline V CDR1 and CDR2: SGHRS, YFSETQ. Study conclusions and caveats: Non-spike TCR breadth did not differ much between vaccine and placebo recipients. Reportedly, spike-specific CD8+ and CD4+ T cell responses achieved substantial breadth once vaccination had taken place. Greater spike-specific TCR breadth was seen in vaccine recipients than in placebo recipients. Breadth and depth estimates from TCRs may understate total T cell responses.

Of note for this clone: The antigen is not known.

Profiling relied on immunoSEQ multiplex PCR, and the TCRdb table lists in-frame clones only, not all of them. The data contain 300,000 to 450,000 clones, approximately 90% of them seen just once; the ten biggest clones take up 3% to 5%. Sequencing used peripheral blood, obtained after recovery from COVID-19. This sequence joins TRBV5-1 and TRBJ2-2; D might be TRBD1 (6 bases). The sequence was collected from a human donor who had recovered from COVID-19. Here the CDR3 DNA reads TGCGCCAGCAGCTGGGGGAACACAGGGATTAACACCGGGGAGCTGTTTTTT. Translated: CASSWGNTGINTGELFF.